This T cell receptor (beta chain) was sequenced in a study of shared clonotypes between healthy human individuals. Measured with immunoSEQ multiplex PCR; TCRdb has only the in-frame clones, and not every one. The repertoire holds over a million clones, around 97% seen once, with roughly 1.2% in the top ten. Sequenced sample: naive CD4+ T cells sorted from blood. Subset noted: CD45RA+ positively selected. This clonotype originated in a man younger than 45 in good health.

The CDR3: CASSYSYVGDSEQFF. The CDR3 DNA reads TGTGCCAGCAGTTACTCGTATGTAGGGGACAGTGAGCAGTTCTTC. This chain joins TRBV6-5 and TRBJ2-1; 7 bases are shared with TRBD1. The CDR3 has 15 amino acids. Germline V lookup: CDR1 MNHEY, CDR2 SVGAGI. J was trimmed by 9 bases and V by 0 bases; bases with no gene match: 8.